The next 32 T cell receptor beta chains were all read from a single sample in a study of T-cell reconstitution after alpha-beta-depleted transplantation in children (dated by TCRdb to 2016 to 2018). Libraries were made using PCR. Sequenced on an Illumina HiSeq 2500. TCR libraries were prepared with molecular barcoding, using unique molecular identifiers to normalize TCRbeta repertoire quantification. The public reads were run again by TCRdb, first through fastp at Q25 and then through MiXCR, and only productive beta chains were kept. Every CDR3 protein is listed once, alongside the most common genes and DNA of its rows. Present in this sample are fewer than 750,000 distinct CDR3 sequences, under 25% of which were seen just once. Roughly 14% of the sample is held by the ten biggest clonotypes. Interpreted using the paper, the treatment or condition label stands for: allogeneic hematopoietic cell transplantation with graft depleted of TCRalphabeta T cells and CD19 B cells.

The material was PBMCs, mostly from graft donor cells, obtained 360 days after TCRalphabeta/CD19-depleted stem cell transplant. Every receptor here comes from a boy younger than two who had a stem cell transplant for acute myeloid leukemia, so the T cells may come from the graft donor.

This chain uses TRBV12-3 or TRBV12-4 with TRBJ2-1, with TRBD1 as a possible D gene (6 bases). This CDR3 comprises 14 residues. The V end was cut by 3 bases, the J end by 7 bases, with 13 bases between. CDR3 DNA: TGTGCCAGCAGTTTGTCGAGGGGGTGGAATGAGCAGTTCTTC. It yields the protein CASSLSRGWNEQFF.

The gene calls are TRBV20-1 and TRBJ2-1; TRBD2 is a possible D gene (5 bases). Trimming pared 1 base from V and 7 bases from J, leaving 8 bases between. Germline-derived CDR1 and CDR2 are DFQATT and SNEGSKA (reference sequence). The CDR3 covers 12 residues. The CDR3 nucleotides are TGCAGTGCTAGAGTAGCGTTGAATGAGCAGTTCTTC. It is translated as CSARVALNEQFF.

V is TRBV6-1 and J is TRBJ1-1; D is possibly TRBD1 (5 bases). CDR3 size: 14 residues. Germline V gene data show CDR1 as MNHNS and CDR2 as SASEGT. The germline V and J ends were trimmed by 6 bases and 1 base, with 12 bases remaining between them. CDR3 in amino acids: CASRPLGENTEAFF. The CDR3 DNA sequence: TGTGCCAGCAGACCTTTGGGGGAGAACACTGAAGCTTTCTTT.

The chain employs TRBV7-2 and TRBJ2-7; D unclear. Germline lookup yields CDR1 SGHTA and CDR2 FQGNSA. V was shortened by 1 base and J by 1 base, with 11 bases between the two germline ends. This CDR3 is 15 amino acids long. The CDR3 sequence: CASSLEVSSSYEQYF. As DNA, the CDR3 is TGTGCCAGCAGCTTAGAGGTTAGCAGTTCCTACGAGCAGTACTTC.

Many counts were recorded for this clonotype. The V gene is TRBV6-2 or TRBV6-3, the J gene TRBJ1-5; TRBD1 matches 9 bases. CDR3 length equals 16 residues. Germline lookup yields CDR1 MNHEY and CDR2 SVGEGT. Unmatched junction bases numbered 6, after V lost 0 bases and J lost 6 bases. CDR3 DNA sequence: TGTGCCAGCAGTTACTCGGGGACAGGGTTCCGTCAGCCCCAGCATTTT. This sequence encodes CASSYSGTGFRQPQHF.

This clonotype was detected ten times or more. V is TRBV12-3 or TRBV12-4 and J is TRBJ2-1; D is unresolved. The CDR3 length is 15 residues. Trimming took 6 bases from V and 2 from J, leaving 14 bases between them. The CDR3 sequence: CASSLRPGAYNEQFF. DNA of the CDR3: TGTGCCAGCAGCCTTCGGCCTGGGGCCTACAATGAGCAGTTCTTC.

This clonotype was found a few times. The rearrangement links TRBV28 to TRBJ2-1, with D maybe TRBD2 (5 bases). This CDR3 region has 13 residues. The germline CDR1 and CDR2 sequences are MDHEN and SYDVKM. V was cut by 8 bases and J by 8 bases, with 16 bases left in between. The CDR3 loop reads CASCSGRWHEQFF. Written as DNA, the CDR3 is TGTGCCAGCTGCAGCGGACGATGGCATGAGCAGTTCTTC. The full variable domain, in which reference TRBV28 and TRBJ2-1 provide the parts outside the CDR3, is DVKVTQSSRYLVKRTGEKVFLECVQDMDHENMFWYRQDPGLGLRLIYFSYDVKMKEKGDIPEGYSVSREKKERFSLILESASTNQTSMYLCASCSGRWHEQFFGPGTRLTVL.

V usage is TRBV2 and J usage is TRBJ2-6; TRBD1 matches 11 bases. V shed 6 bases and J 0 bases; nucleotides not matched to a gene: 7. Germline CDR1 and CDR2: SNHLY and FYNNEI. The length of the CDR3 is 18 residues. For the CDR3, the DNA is TGTGCCAGCAGCGGACAGGGGGCGCCCACCTCTGGGGCCAACGTCCTGACTTTC. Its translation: CASSGQGAPTSGANVLTF.

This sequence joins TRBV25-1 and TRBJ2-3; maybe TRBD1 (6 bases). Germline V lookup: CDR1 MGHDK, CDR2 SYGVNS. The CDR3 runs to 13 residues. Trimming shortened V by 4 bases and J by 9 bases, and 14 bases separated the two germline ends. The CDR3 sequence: CASSGYRAWTQYF. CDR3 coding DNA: TGTGCCAGCAGTGGATACAGGGCGTGGACGCAGTATTTT.

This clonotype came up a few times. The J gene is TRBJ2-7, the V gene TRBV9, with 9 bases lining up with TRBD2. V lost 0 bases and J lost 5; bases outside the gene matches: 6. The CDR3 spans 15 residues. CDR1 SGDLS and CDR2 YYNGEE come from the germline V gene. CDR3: CASSVAGAGGHEQYF. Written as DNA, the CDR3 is TGTGCCAGCAGCGTAGCAGGAGCGGGGGGCCACGAGCAGTACTTC.

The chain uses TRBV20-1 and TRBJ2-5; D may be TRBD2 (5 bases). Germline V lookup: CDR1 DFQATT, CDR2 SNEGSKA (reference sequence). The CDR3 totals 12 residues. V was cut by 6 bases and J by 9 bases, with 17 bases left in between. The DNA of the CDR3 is TGCAGTGCAAAGAGCGGCGCCGGGGCCCAGTACTTC. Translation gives CSAKSGAGAQYF.

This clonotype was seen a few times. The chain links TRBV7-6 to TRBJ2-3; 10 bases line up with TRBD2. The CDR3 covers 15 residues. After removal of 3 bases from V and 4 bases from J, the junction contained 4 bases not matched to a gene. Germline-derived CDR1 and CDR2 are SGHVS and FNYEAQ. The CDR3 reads CASSFLAGAPDTQYF. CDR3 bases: TGTGCCAGCAGCTTCCTAGCGGGGGCCCCAGATACGCAGTATTTT.

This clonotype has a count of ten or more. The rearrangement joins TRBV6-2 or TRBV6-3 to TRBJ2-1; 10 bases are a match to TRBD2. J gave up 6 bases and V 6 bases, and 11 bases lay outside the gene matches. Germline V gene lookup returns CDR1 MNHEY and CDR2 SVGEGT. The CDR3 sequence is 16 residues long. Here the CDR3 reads CASSQLQRGGPNEQFF. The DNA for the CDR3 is TGTGCCAGCAGCCAACTCCAGCGGGGGGGCCCCAATGAGCAGTTCTTC.

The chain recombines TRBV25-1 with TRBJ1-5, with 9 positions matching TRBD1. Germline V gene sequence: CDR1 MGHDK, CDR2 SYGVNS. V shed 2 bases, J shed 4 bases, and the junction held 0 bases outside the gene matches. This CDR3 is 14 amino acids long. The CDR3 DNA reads TGTGCCAGCAGTGAAGGGACAGGGAATCAGCCCCAGCATTTT. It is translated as CASSEGTGNQPQHF. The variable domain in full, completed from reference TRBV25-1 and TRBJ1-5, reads EADIYQTPRYLVIGTGKKITLECSQTMGHDKMYWYQQDPGMELHLIHYSYGVNSTEKGDLSSESTVSRIRTEHFPLTLESARPSHTSQYLCASSEGTGNQPQHFGDGTRLSIL.

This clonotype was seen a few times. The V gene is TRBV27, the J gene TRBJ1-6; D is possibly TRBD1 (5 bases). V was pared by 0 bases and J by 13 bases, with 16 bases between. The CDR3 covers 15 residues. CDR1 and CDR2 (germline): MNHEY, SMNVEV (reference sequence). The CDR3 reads CASSLSKGDAMPLHF. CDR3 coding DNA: TGTGCCAGCAGTTTATCGAAAGGGGATGCCATGCCCCTCCACTTT.

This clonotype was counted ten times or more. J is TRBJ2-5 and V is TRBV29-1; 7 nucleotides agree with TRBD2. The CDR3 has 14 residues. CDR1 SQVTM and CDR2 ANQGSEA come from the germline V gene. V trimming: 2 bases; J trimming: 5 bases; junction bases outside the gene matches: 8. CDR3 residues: CSVEIGRGWETQYF. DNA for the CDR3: TGCAGCGTTGAAATCGGGCGGGGGTGGGAGACCCAGTACTTC. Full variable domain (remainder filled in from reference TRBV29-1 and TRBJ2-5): SAVISQKPSRDICQRGTSLTIQCQVDSQVTMMFWYRQQPGQSLTLIATANQGSEATYESGFVIDKFPISRPNLTFSTLTVSNMSPEDSSIYLCSVEIGRGWETQYFGPGTRLLVL.

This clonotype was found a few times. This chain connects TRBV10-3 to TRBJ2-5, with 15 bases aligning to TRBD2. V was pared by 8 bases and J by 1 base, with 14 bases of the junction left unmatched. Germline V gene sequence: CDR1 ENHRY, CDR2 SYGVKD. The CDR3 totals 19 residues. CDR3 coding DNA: TGTGCCATCTCCCCGACCCCGGGACTAGCGGGGGGATCCCAAGAGACCCAGTACTTC. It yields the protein CAISPTPGLAGGSQETQYF.

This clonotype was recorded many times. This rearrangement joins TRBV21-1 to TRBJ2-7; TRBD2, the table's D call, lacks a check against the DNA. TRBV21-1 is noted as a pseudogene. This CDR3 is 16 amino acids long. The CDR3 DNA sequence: TGTGCCAGCAGCAGTGTTAGGGCTGGTAGCCCCTACGAGCAGTACGTC. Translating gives CASSSVRAGSPYEQYV.

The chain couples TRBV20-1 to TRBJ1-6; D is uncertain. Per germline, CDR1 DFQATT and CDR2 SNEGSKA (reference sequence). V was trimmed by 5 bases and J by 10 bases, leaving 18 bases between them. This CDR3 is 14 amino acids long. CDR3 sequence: CSAFVREFRSPLHF. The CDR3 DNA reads TGCAGTGCTTTCGTTCGGGAGTTTCGGTCACCCCTCCACTTT.

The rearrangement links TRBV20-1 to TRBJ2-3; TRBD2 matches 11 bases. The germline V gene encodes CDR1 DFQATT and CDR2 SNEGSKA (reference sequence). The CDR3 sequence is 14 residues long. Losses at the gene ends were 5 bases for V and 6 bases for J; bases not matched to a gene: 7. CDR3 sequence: CSAWGLAVPDTQYF. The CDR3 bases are TGCAGTGCTTGGGGACTAGCGGTTCCGGATACGCAGTATTTT.

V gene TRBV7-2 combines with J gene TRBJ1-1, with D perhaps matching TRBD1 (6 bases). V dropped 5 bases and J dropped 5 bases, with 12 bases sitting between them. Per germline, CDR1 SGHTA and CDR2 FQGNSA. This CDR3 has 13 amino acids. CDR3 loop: CASSLIQGTEAFF. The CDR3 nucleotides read TGTGCCAGCAGCCTGATACAGGGAACTGAAGCTTTCTTT. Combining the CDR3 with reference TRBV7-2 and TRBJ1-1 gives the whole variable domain GAGVSQSPSNKVTEKGKDVELRCDPISGHTALYWYRQSLGQGLEFLIYFQGNSAPDKSGLPSDRFSAERTGGSVSTLTIQRTQQEDSAVYLCASSLIQGTEAFFGQGTRLTVV.

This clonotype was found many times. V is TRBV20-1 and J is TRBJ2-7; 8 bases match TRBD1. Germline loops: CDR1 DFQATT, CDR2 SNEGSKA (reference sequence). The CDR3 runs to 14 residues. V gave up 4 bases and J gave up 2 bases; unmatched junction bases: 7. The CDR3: CSATRPGQAYEQYF. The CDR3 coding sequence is TGCAGTGCTACCAGACCGGGACAGGCCTACGAGCAGTACTTC.

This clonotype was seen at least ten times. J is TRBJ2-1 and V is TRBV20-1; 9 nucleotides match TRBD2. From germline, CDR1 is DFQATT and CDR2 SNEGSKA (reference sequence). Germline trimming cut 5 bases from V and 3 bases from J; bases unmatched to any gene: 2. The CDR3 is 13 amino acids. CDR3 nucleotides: TGCAGTGCTCAGACTAGCGGCTACAATGAGCAGTTCTTC. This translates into CSAQTSGYNEQFF.

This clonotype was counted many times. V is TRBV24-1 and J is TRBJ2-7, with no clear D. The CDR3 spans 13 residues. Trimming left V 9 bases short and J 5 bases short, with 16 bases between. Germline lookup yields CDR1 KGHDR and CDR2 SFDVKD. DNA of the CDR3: TGTGCCACCTCGCCAGGCCCAAACGACGAGCAGTACTTC. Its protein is CATSPGPNDEQYF.

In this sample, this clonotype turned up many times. For the CDR3, the DNA is TGTGCCAGCAAGATGATCGGGGGGAAAGAGACCCAGTACTTC. Translated: CASKMIGGKETQYF. The rearrangement uses TRBV12-3 or TRBV12-4 and TRBJ2-5; 7 nucleotides match TRBD2. V shed 7 bases, J shed 3 bases, and the junction held 8 bases outside the gene matches. The CDR3 consists of 14 residues.

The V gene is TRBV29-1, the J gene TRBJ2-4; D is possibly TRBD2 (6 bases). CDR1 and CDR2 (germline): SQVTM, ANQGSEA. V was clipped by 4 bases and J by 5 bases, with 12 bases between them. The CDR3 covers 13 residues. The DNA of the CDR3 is TGCAGCGTTGTTGGGGGGTCTCAAAACATTCAGTACTTC. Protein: CSVVGGSQNIQYF.

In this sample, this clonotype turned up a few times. The CDR3 protein is CASSGMSGYTF. In DNA, the CDR3 is TGTGCCAGCAGCGGTATGTCCGGCTACACCTTC. The V gene is TRBV9, the J gene TRBJ1-2; no clear D. Trimming removed 3 bases at V and 8 bases at J, with 8 bases between. This CDR3 region has 11 residues. From germline, CDR1 is SGDLS and CDR2 YYNGEE.

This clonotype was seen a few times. Here the CDR3 reads CSVEEGENMAQHF. CDR3 bases: TGCAGCGTTGAAGAGGGGGAGAACATGGCCCAGCATTTT. The gene calls are TRBV29-1 and TRBJ1-5; D may be TRBD1 (5 bases). Germline CDR1 is SQVTM and CDR2 is ANQGSEA. Trimming took 0 bases from V and 11 from J, leaving 14 bases between them. The length of the CDR3 is 13 residues. The whole variable domain, filled in from reference TRBV29-1 and TRBJ1-5, reads SAVISQKPSRDICQRGTSLTIQCQVDSQVTMMFWYRQQPGQSLTLIATANQGSEATYESGFVIDKFPISRPNLTFSTLTVSNMSPEDSSIYLCSVEEGENMAQHFGDGTRLSIL.

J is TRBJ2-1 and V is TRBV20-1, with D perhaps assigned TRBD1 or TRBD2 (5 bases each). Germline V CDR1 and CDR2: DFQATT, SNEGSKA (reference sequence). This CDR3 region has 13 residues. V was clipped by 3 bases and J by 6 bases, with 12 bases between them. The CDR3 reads CSASSDRPNEQFF. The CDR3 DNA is TGCAGTGCTAGTAGCGACAGACCCAATGAGCAGTTCTTC.

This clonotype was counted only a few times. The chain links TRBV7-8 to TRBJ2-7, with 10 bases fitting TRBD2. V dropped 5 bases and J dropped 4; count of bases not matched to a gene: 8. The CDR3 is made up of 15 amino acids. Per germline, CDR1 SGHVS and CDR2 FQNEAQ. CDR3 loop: CASSQRTSGPYEQYF. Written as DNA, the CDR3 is TGTGCCAGCAGCCAAAGGACTAGCGGACCTTACGAGCAGTACTTC.

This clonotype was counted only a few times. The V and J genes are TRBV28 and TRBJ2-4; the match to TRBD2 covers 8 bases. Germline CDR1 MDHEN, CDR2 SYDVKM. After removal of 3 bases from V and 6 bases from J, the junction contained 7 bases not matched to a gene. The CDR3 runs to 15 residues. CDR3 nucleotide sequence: TGTGCCAGCAGTTTCGGGGACGGGGGGGTAAACATTCAGTACTTC. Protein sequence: CASSFGDGGVNIQYF.

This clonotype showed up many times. The chain's CDR3 is CSVESGQGVDYEQYF. CDR3 nucleotides: TGCAGCGTTGAGTCGGGACAGGGCGTTGATTACGAGCAGTACTTC. The J gene is TRBJ2-7, the V gene TRBV29-1; 9 nucleotides match TRBD1. Germline V gives CDR1 SQVTM, CDR2 ANQGSEA. This CDR3 spans 15 amino acids. V lost 3 bases to trimming and J lost 4 bases; unmatched junction nucleotides: 10.